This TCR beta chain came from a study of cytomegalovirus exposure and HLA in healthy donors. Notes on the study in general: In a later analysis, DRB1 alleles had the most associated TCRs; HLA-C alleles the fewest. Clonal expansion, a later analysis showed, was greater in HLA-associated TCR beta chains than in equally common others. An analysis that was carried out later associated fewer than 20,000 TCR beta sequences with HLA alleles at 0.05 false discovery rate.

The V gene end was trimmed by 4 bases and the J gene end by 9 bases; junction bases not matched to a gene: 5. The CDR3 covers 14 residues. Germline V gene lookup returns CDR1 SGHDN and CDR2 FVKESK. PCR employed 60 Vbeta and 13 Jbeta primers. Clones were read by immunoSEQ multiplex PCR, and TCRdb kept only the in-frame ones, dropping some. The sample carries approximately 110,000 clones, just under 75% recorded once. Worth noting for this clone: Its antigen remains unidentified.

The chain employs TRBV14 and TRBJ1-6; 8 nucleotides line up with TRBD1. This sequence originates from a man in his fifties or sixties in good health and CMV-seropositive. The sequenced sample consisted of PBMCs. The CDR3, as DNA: TGTGCCAGCAGCCTGACAGGGGAGGCTTCACCCCTCCACTTT. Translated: CASSLTGEASPLHF.